This TCR beta chain was documented in a study of T-cell memory formation after mild COVID-19. Study summary: Clustering of TCRs was largely donor specific. Overall study findings and caveats: Clones that contracted clustered mainly in CM and EM if CD4+ and in EMRA if CD8+.

CDR3 length: 14 residues. V lost 6 bases, J lost 4 bases, and 15 bases lay in between. CDR1 is MNHNS, CDR2 SASEGT, per germline. MiXCR was run by TCRdb on the 5' RACE reads, yielding one entry per CDR3 protein. The sample consists of 150,000 to 200,000 distinct CDR3 sequences, roughly 15% of them appearing once. This clonotype was seen just once. What it binds is not known. Sequences were obtained from PBMCs or a T cell subset sorted from them (not recorded which). The chain carries TRBV6-1 and TRBJ1-2; possibly TRBD1 for D (5 bases). This clonotype was sampled from an adult woman who had mild COVID-19 (a few samples of this study predate the infection). Cell type and time point are not known. CDR3 sequence reads: CASSERGAGYGYTF. As DNA, the CDR3 is TGTGCCAGCAGCGAGAGAGGGGCAGGCTATGGCTACACCTTC.